What follows is one TCR beta chain and its context. Measured with immunoSEQ multiplex PCR; TCRdb has only the in-frame clones, and not every one. The table has 90,000 to 95,000 clones, almost 95% seen once; the top ten hold less than 2.5%. This sample was taken from a study of T cell changes during pregnancy in multiple sclerosis. This CDR3 comprises 12 residues. Germline CDR1 SEHNR, CDR2 FQNEAQ (reference sequence). Trimming removed 5 bases from V and 6 bases from J, with 8 bases in between. The sequence came from a female donor with multiple sclerosis, enrolled in a pregnancy study. V is TRBV7-9 and J is TRBJ2-1; D gene unclear. Sequencing was performed on peripheral blood, taken in the third trimester of pregnancy. Here the CDR3 reads CASSPGLNEQFF. CDR3 coding DNA: TGTGCCAGCAGCCCTGGCCTCAATGAGCAGTTCTTC.